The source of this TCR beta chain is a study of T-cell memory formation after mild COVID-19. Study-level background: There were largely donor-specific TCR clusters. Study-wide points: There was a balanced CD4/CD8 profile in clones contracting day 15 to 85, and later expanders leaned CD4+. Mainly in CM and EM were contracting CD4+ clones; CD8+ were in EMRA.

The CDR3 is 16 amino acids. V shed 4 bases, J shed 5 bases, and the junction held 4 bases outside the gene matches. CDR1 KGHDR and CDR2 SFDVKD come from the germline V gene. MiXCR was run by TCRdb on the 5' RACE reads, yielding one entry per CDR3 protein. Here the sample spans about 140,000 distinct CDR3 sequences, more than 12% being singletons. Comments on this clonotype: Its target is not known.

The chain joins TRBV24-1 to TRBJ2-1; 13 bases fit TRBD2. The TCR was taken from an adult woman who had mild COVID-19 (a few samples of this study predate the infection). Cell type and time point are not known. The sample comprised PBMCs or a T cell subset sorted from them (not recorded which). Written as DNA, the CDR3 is TGTGCCACCAGTGAACTAGCGGGAGGGTCTAACAATGAGCAGTTCTTC. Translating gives CATSELAGGSNNEQFF.